This T cell receptor beta chain was sequenced for a study of T cell repertoires in cytomegalovirus infection. Turning to the study itself: Public signatures in TCR beta pointed to CMV infection and matching HLA type.

This CDR3 comprises 15 residues. V was cut by 4 bases and J by 0 bases, with 15 bases left in between. Germline values: CDR1 SQVTM, CDR2 ANQGSEA. Findings of the study overall: Carriers of CMV plus the relevant HLA were identified by cumulative public TCR beta family frequency.

This clonotype has at least ten counts. Its antigen is unidentified. TCRdb re-called the reads with MiXCR, one entry per CDR3 protein. The sample consists of under 200,000 distinct CDR3 sequences, 28% of them appearing once. This sequence was found in a human donor in good health (CMV status not recorded). Some clones in this sample may be carry-over from other donors' samples. The chain is built from TRBV29-1 and TRBJ1-2; D remains unclear. The specimen sequenced was PBMCs. CDR3 bases: TGCAGCGTTGCATTTTTGGCAGGAGCTAACTATGGCTACACCTTC. This gives the protein CSVAFLAGANYGYTF.